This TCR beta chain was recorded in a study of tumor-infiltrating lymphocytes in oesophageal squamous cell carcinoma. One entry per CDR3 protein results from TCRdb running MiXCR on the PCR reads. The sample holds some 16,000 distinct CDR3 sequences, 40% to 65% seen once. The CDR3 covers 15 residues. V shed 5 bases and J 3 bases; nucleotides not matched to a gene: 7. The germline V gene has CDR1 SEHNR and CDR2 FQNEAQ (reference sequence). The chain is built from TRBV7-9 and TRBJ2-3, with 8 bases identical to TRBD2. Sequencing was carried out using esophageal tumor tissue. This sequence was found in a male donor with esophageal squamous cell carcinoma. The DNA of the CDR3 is TGTGCCAGCAGCCAAGCGGGAGAAGGGACAGATACGCAGTATTTT. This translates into CASSQAGEGTDTQYF.